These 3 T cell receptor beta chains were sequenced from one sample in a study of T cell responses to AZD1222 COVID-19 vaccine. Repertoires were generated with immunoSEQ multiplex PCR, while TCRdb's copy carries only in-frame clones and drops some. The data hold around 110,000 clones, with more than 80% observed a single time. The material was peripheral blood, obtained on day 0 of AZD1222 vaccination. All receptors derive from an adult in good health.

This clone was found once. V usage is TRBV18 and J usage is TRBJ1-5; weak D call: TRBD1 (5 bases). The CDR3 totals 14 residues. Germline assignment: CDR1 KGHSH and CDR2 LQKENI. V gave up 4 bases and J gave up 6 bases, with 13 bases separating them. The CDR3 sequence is CASSRGEGAQPQHF. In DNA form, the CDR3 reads TGTGCCAGCTCACGAGGGGAAGGAGCTCAGCCCCAGCATTTT.

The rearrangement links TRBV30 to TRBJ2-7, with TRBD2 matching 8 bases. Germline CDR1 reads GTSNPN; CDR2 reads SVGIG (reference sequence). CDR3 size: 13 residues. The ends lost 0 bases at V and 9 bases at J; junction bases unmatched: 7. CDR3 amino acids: CAWSVPGGAAQYF. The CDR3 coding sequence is TGTGCCTGGAGTGTTCCCGGGGGGGCAGCGCAGTACTTC.

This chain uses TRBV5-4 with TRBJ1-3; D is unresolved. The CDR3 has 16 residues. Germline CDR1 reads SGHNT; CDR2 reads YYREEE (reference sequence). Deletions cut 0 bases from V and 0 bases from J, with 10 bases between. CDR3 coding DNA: TGTGCCAGCAGCTTGGGTGCCAGCCGCTCTGGAAACACCATATATTTT. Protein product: CASSLGASRSGNTIYF.